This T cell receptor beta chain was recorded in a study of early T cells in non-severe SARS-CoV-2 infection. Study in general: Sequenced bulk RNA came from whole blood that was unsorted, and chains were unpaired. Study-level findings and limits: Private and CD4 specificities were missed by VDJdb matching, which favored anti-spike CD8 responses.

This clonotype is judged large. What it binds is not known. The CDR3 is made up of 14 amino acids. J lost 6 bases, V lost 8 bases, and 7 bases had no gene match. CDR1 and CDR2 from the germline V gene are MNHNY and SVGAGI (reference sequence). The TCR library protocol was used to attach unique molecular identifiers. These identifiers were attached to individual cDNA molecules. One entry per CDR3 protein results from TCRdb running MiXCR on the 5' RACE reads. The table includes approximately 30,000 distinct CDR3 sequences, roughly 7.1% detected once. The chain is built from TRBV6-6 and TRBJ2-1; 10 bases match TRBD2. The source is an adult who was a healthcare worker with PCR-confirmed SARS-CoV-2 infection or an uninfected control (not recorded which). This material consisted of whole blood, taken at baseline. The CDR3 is CASGASGSRNEQFF. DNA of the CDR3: TGTGCCAGCGGGGCTAGCGGGAGTCGCAATGAGCAGTTCTTC.